The 11 T cell receptor beta chains given below trace back to one sample, sequenced in a study of blood T cell repertoires in COVID-19. This table comes from immunoSEQ multiplex PCR, and its TCRdb copy is limited to in-frame clones, with some not included. The table includes about 100,000 clones, 86% detected once. What was sequenced was peripheral blood. The origin of the receptors is a man at least 80 years old with acute or convalescent COVID-19.

The chain joins TRBV5-4 to TRBJ1-2, with D perhaps matching TRBD1 (6 bases). CDR1 and CDR2 (germline): SGHNT, YYREEE (reference sequence). This CDR3 contains 13 residues. V lost 4 bases and J 2 bases, leaving 9 bases between the germline ends. CDR3 loop: CASSRTVNYGYTF. The CDR3 nucleotides are TGTGCCAGCAGCCGGACAGTAAACTATGGCTACACCTTC.

In its sample, this clone was seen a few times. The chain uses TRBV6-5 and TRBJ2-1, with D maybe TRBD1 (5 bases). CDR3 length: 13 amino acids. The V and J ends lost 6 bases and 3 bases respectively, with 9 bases between them. The V gene's germline CDR1 is MNHEY and CDR2 SVGAGI. The CDR3 spells CASRAGFYNEQFF. CDR3 in DNA: TGTGCCAGCAGGGCAGGGTTCTACAATGAGCAGTTCTTC.

There are a few counts of this clone. V and J are TRBV28 and TRBJ2-5, with D possibly TRBD2 on 5 matching bases. Germline CDR1 is MDHEN and CDR2 is SYDVKM. There are 12 residues in the CDR3. V lost 5 bases and J 7 bases, leaving 11 bases between the germline ends. CDR3 in amino acids: CASSRRRGTQYF. The CDR3 nucleotides are TGTGCCAGCAGTCGTCGCCGGGGGACCCAGTACTTC.

The V gene is TRBV7-3, the J gene TRBJ2-6; possible D gene TRBD1, 6 bases. V was clipped by 3 bases and J by 2 bases, with 11 bases between them. Per germline, CDR1 SGHTA and CDR2 FQGTGA. This CDR3 has 16 residues. This CDR3 reads CASSFSGGAGANVLTF. In DNA form, the CDR3 reads TGTGCCAGCAGCTTTAGTGGGGGCGCTGGGGCCAACGTCCTGACTTTC.

This clone was seen once. V gene TRBV5-1 combines with J gene TRBJ1-4; D is ambiguous. Germline-derived CDR1 and CDR2 are SGHRS and YFSETQ. CDR3 size: 14 residues. V lost 0 bases and J lost 7, with 10 bases in between. Here the CDR3 DNA reads TGCGCCAGCAGCTTGGGGGGAGAGGGTGAAAAACTGTTTTTT. It specifies CASSLGGEGEKLFF.

This sequence joins TRBV27 and TRBJ2-1; TRBD1 is a possible D gene (6 bases). Per the germline V gene, CDR1 is MNHEY and CDR2 is SMNVEV (reference sequence). This CDR3 is built from 14 residues. V was cut by 5 bases and J by 2 bases, with 10 bases left in between. The CDR3, as DNA: TGTGCCAGCAGTCAGGACAGACCCTACAATGAGCAGTTCTTC. The encoded protein is CASSQDRPYNEQFF.

This rearrangement joins TRBV6-1 to TRBJ1-5; D gene ambiguous. This CDR3 has 13 residues. With 3 bases removed from V and 6 bases from J, the gap between germline ends came to 9 bases. The germline CDR1 and CDR2 sequences are MNHNS and SASEGT. For the CDR3, the DNA is TGTGCCAGCAGTGAGAGACAAATTCAGCCCCAGCATTTT. It yields the protein CASSERQIQPQHF.

V usage is TRBV18 and J usage is TRBJ1-1; D is uncertain. V was cut by 2 bases and J by 1 base, with 11 bases left in between. CDR3 length equals 15 residues. Germline CDR1 reads KGHSH; CDR2 reads LQKENI. In DNA, the CDR3 is TGTGCCAGCTCACCAGATCCCGCGCGGAACACTGAAGCTTTCTTT. Residues: CASSPDPARNTEAFF.

The chain links TRBV5-1 to TRBJ2-7; 8 bases line up with TRBD1. Germline V gene data show CDR1 as SGHRS and CDR2 as YFSETQ. The junction had 3 bases not matched to a gene; V was cut back by 4 bases and J by 3 bases. The CDR3 totals 13 residues. CDR3 in amino acids: CASSATGGYEQYF. In DNA, the CDR3 is TGCGCCAGCAGCGCCACAGGGGGCTACGAGCAGTACTTC.

The table lists this clone with a count of one. V is TRBV7-2 and J is TRBJ2-3; D remains ambiguous. Trimming removed 2 bases at V and 4 bases at J, with 16 bases between. CDR1 is SGHTA, CDR2 FQGNSA, per germline. This CDR3 comprises 16 residues. This CDR3 reads CASSLRPTLEADTQYF. The CDR3 region has the DNA TGTGCCAGCAGCTTAAGACCAACCCTTGAGGCAGATACGCAGTATTTT.

CDR3 nucleotides: TGTGCCAGCAGTTCGCCCTACCGAGAGCAGTACTTC. Amino acid sequence: CASSSPYREQYF. V usage is TRBV28 and J usage is TRBJ2-7; D is unresolved. Trimming left V 4 bases short and J 7 bases short, with 11 bases between. The CDR3 is 12 residues long. CDR1 is MDHEN and CDR2 is SYDVKM in the germline V gene. The whole variable domain, filled in from reference TRBV28 and TRBJ2-7, reads DVKVTQSSRYLVKRTGEKVFLECVQDMDHENMFWYRQDPGLGLRLIYFSYDVKMKEKGDIPEGYSVSREKKERFSLILESASTNQTSMYLCASSSPYREQYFGPGTRLTVT.